This T cell receptor beta chain was observed in a study of neoadjuvant anti-PD-1 for oral cavity cancer. About the research overall: Before surgery, most patients got three to four biweekly 3 mg/kg nivolumab doses.

These newly diagnosed stage II-IVA oral cavity squamous cell carcinoma patients had no prior systemic or radiation treatment. The repertoire was sequenced with immunoSEQ multiplex PCR; TCRdb's copy has only in-frame clones and lacks some. The data hold tens of thousands of clones, with 84% observed a single time. About this clone: The germline gene is not matched at one end of the junction; a read error may be the cause.

CDR3 length equals 13 residues. Germline CDR1 is SSHAT and CDR2 is FNYEAQ (reference sequence). The material was PBMCs, obtained before nivolumab (anti-PD-1) treatment. This chain joins TRBV7-7 and TRBJ2-2, with D maybe TRBD1 (6 bases). The clonotype comes from a person between 40 and 79 years old with oral cavity squamous cell carcinoma. The CDR3 here is CASSSKTGGELFF. The DNA for the CDR3 is TGTGCTAGCAGCTCCAAGACAGGCGGGGAGCTGTTTTTT.